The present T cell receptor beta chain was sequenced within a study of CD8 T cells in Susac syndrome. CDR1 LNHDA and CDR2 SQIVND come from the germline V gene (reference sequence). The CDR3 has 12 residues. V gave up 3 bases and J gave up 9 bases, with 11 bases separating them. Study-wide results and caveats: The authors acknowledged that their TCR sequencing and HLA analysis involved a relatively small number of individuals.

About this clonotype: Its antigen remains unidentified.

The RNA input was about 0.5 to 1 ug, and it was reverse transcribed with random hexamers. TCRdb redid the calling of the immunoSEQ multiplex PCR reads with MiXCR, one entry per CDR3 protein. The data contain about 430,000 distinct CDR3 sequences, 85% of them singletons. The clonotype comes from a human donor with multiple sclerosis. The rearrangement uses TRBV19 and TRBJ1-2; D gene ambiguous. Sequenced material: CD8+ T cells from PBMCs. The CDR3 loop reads CASSIQPSRYTF. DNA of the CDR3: TGTGCCAGTAGTATTCAGCCAAGCCGCTACACCTTC.